The 15 T cell receptor beta chains listed next were all sequenced from one sample in a study of blood T cell repertoires in COVID-19 (TCRdb year 2020). Receptor libraries were prepared by the immunoSEQ multiplex PCR assay. The source is immuneACCESS, and TCRdb retained only in-frame sequences with V and J called. Part of the clones is not carried over; for the studies checked, unresolved V genes explain less than half of this, and the remainder is unexplained. The sample includes roughly 97,000 clones, with around 80% observed a single time. The biggest ten clones account for 7% of the sample. The sample consisted of peripheral blood. All receptors come from an older man with acute or convalescent COVID-19.

The CDR3 protein is CASSLVGTAGNTIYF. The CDR3 region has the DNA TGTGCCAGCAGCTTAGTCGGGACAGCTGGAAACACCATATATTTT. The chain uses TRBV7-2 and TRBJ1-3, with 7 bases fitting TRBD1. With 1 base clipped from V and 2 bases from J, the junction kept 2 bases outside the gene matches. Germline V lookup: CDR1 SGHTA, CDR2 FQGNSA. CDR3 size: 15 residues.

This clone has just a few counts. The V and J genes are TRBV5-1 and TRBJ1-4, with 7 nucleotides matching TRBD1. This CDR3 spans 15 amino acids. Germline assignment: CDR1 SGHRS and CDR2 YFSETQ. The junction had 11 bases not matched to a gene; V was cut back by 5 bases and J by 7 bases. DNA for the CDR3: TGCGCCAGCAGTCGGGACAGATTGCGTCGTGAAAAACTGTTTTTT. This encodes CASSRDRLRREKLFF.

The chain has TRBV12-3 or TRBV12-4 and TRBJ1-3, with D unresolved. Trimming took 7 bases from V and 0 from J, leaving 7 bases between them. The CDR3 is 13 amino acids. CDR3: CASKISSGNTIYF. The CDR3, as DNA: TGTGCCAGCAAGATTAGCTCTGGAAACACCATATATTTT.

V and J are TRBV5-4 and TRBJ1-4, with 8 bases that match TRBD1. There are 14 residues in the CDR3. The ends lost 0 bases at V and 8 bases at J; junction bases unmatched: 3. Germline CDR1 reads SGHNT; CDR2 reads YYREEE (reference sequence). In DNA form, the CDR3 reads TGTGCCAGCAGCTTGGACAGGGGGAGCGAAAAACTGTTTTTT. Residues: CASSLDRGSEKLFF. The variable domain in full, completed from reference TRBV5-4 and TRBJ1-4, reads ETGVTQSPTHLIKTRGQQVTLRCSSQSGHNTVSWYQQALGQGPQFIFQYYREEENGRGNFPPRFSGLQFPNYSSELNVNALELDDSALYLCASSLDRGSEKLFFGSGTQLSVL.

The chain recombines TRBV19 with TRBJ2-1; D unresolved. The germline V and J ends were trimmed by 5 bases and 2 bases, with 7 bases remaining between them. Germline V CDR1 and CDR2: LNHDA, SQIVND (reference sequence). The CDR3 length is 13 residues. This chain's CDR3 is CASSRGPYNEQFF. In DNA, the CDR3 is TGTGCCAGTAGTCGAGGCCCCTACAATGAGCAGTTCTTC.

The V and J genes are TRBV5-1 and TRBJ1-1, with 7 bases that match TRBD1. This CDR3 comprises 15 residues. The germline gives CDR1 SGHRS, CDR2 YFSETQ. Trimming at V came to 0 bases and at J to 1 base, leaving 3 bases not matched to a gene. Here the CDR3 reads CASSLARDRNTEAFF. The CDR3 DNA reads as TGCGCCAGCAGCTTGGCCCGGGACAGGAACACTGAAGCTTTCTTT.

The chain links TRBV28 to TRBJ2-7, with D perhaps TRBD2 (5 bases). CDR3 length: 13 residues. Per germline, CDR1 MDHEN and CDR2 SYDVKM. Deletions cut 6 bases from V and 6 bases from J, with 15 bases between. CDR3 nucleotide sequence: TGTGCCAGCAGCCCTACTAGAAAACTCGAGCAGTACTTC. It codes for CASSPTRKLEQYF. Full variable domain (missing parts from reference TRBV28 and TRBJ2-7): DVKVTQSSRYLVKRTGEKVFLECVQDMDHENMFWYRQDPGLGLRLIYFSYDVKMKEKGDIPEGYSVSREKKERFSLILESASTNQTSMYLCASSPTRKLEQYFGPGTRLTVT.

A single count supports this clone. This rearrangement joins TRBV21-1 to TRBJ2-5; the table's D call TRBD1 went unverified against the DNA. TRBV21-1 is listed as a pseudogene. The CDR3 has 11 residues. CDR3 in DNA: TGTGCCAGCAGCATCAAAGAGACCCAGTACTTC. Translated: CASSIKETQYF.

The J gene is TRBJ2-7, the V gene TRBV5-6; 9 nucleotides match TRBD1. The CDR3 runs to 14 residues. The V and J ends lost 2 bases and 4 bases, in that order; junction bases with no gene match: 4. The germline V gene encodes CDR1 SGHDT and CDR2 YYEEEE. CDR3 nucleotide sequence: TGTGCCAGCAGCTTATACAGGGGGCAGTACGAGCAGTACGTC. Protein sequence: CASSLYRGQYEQYV.

This clone was counted a few times. The rearrangement joins TRBV24-1 to TRBJ2-1, with 10 bases aligning to TRBD1. This CDR3 is 13 amino acids long. V lost 9 bases, J lost 8 bases, and 6 bases stayed unmatched. CDR1 and CDR2 from the germline V gene are KGHDR and SFDVKD. In nucleotides, the CDR3 is TGTGCCACCGGGGGGACAGGGGTCCATGAGCAGTTCTTC. It yields the protein CATGGTGVHEQFF.

This clone was observed a single time. The rearrangement joins TRBV5-5 to TRBJ2-5; weak D call: TRBD2 (6 bases). The V end lost 6 bases, the J end lost 0 bases, and 12 bases lay between the germline ends. The CDR3 covers 14 residues. Germline-derived CDR1 and CDR2 are SGHKS and YYEKEE (reference sequence). Here the CDR3 reads CASNPGEYQETQYF. The CDR3, as DNA: TGTGCCAGCAACCCGGGGGAGTACCAAGAGACCCAGTACTTC.

The chain recombines TRBV24-1 with TRBJ2-1; D is perhaps TRBD1 (6 bases). The germline CDR1 and CDR2 sequences are KGHDR and SFDVKD. The CDR3 is made up of 17 amino acids. Trimming pared 5 bases from V and 3 bases from J, leaving 19 bases between. CDR3 protein: CATSGSGTTNFYNEQFF. The CDR3 nucleotides read TGTGCCACCAGTGGTTCCGGGACAACTAATTTCTACAATGAGCAGTTCTTC.

The chain recombines TRBV6-5 with TRBJ1-4; 7 bases map to TRBD1. Germline V gene lookup returns CDR1 MNHEY and CDR2 SVGAGI. The J segment lost 8 bases and the V segment lost 5 bases, leaving 8 bases of the junction unmatched. The CDR3 contains 14 residues. The CDR3 protein is CASSRGQEYEKLFF. CDR3 nucleotide sequence: TGTGCCAGCAGTCGCGGACAGGAATACGAAAAACTGTTTTTT.

The rearrangement uses TRBV27 and TRBJ1-3; D might be TRBD1 (6 bases). Trimming left V 4 bases short and J 4 bases short, with 17 bases between. The CDR3 is made up of 16 amino acids. Germline V lookup: CDR1 MNHEY, CDR2 SMNVEV (reference sequence). The CDR3 DNA reads TGTGCCAGCAGTTCTGTCAGGGGTTTCGGGGGAAACACCATATATTTT. Encoded protein: CASSSVRGFGGNTIYF.

V is TRBV27 and J is TRBJ1-5; tentative D call: TRBD1 (5 bases). V was trimmed by 4 bases and J by 4 bases, leaving 11 bases between them. In germline, CDR1 is MNHEY, CDR2 SMNVEV (reference sequence). The CDR3 contains 14 residues. CDR3: CASSSYTGNQPQHF. The DNA of the CDR3 is TGTGCCAGCAGTTCTTACACAGGAAATCAGCCCCAGCATTTT.